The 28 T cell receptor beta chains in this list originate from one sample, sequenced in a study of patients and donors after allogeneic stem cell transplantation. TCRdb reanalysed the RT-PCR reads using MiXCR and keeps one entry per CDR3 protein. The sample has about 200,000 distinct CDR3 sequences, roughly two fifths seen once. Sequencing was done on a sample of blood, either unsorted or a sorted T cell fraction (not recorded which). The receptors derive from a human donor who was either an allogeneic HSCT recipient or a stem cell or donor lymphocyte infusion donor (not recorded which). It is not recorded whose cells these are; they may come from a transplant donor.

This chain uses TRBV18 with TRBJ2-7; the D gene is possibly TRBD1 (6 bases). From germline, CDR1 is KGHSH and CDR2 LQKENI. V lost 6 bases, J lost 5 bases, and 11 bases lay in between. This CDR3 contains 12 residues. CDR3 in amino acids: CASSEQGHEQYF. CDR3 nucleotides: TGTGCCAGCTCGGAACAGGGACACGAGCAGTACTTC.

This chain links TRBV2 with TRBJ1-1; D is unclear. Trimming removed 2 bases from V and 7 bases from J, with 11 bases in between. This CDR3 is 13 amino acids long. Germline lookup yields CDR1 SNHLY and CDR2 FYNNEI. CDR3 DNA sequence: TGTGCCAGCAGTGAACCAGGTCCCAATGAAGCTTTCTTT. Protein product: CASSEPGPNEAFF.

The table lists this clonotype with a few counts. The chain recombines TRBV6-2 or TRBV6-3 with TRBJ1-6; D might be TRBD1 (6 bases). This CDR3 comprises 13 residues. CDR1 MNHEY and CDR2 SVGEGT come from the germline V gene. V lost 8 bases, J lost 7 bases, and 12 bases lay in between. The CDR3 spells CASHRDKNSPLHF. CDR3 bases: TGTGCCAGCCACCGGGACAAAAATTCACCCCTCCACTTT.

The CDR3 is CASSQPPLWTGEGNTEAFF. CDR3 sequence (DNA): TGCGCCAGCAGCCAACCCCCATTGTGGACAGGGGAAGGGAACACTGAAGCTTTCTTT. The V call is TRBV4-1, the J call TRBJ1-1; TRBD1 agrees at 9 bases. The CDR3 has 19 amino acids. Losses at the gene ends were 2 bases for V and 1 base for J; bases not matched to a gene: 14. Germline V CDR1 and CDR2: MGHRA, YSYEKL.

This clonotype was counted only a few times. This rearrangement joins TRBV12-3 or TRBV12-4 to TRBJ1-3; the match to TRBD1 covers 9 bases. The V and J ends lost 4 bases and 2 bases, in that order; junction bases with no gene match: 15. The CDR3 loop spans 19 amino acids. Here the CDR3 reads CASSSNRGRMISAGNTIYF. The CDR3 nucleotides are TGTGCCAGCAGTTCAAACAGGGGGCGGATGATTTCAGCTGGAAACACCATATATTTT.

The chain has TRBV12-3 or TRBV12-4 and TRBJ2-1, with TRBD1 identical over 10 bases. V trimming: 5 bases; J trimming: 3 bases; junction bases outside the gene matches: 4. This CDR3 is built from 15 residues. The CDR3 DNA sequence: TGTGCCAGCAGTGCCGGGACAGGGGTCTACAATGAGCAGTTCTTC. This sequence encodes CASSAGTGVYNEQFF.

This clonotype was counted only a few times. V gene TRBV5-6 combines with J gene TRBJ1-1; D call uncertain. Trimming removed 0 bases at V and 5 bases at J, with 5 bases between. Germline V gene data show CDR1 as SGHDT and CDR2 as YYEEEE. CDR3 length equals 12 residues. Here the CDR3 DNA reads TGTGCCAGCAGCTTGGTGCGGACTGAAGCTTTCTTT. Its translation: CASSLVRTEAFF. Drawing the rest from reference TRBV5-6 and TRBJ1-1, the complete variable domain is DAGVTQSPTHLIKTRGQQVTLRCSPKSGHDTVSWYQQALGQGPQFIFQYYEEEERQRGNFPDRFSGHQFPNYSSELNVNALLLGDSALYLCASSLVRTEAFFGQGTRLTVV.

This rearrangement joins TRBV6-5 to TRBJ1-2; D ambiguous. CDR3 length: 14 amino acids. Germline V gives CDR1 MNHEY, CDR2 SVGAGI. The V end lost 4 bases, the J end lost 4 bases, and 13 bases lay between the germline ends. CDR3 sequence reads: CASSSQLEVYGYTF. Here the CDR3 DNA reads TGTGCCAGCAGTTCGCAGCTGGAAGTCTATGGCTACACCTTC.

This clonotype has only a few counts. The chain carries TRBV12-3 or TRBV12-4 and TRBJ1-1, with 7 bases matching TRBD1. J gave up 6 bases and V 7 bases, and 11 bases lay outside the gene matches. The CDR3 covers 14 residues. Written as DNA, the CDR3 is TGTGCCAGCACCGAGCAGGGGGTTGGGCCTGAAGCTTTCTTT. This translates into CASTEQGVGPEAFF.

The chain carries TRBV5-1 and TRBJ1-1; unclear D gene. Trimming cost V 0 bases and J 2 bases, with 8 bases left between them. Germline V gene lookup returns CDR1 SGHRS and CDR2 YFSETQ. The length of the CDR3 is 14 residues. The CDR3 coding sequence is TGCGCCAGCAGCTTGGAGGGTTCTAACACTGAAGCTTTCTTT. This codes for CASSLEGSNTEAFF.

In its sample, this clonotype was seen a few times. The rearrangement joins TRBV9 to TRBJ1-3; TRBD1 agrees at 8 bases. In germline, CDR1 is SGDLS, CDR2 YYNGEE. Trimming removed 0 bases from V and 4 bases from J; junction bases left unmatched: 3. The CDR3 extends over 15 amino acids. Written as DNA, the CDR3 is TGTGCCAGCAGCGTAGTCGGACAGGGCGGAAACACCATATATTTT. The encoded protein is CASSVVGQGGNTIYF.

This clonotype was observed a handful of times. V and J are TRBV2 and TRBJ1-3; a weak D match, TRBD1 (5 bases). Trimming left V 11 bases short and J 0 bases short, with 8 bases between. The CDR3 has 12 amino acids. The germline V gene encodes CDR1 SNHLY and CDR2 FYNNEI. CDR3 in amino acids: CAGQSSGNTIYF. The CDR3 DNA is TGTGCCGGACAAAGCTCTGGAAACACCATATATTTT.

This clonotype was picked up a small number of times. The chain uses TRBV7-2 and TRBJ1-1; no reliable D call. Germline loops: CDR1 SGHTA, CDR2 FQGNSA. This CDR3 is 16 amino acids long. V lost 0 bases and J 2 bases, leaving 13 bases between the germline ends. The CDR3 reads CASSLARVRFNTEAFF. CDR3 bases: TGTGCCAGCAGCTTAGCGCGCGTACGATTCAACACTGAAGCTTTCTTT.

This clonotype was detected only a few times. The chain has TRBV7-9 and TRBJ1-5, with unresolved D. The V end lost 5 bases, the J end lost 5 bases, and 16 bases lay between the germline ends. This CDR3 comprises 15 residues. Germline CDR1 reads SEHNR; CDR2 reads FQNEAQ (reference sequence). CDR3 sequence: CASSTTLTGHQPQHF. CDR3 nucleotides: TGTGCCAGCAGCACTACACTTACCGGCCATCAGCCCCAGCATTTT.

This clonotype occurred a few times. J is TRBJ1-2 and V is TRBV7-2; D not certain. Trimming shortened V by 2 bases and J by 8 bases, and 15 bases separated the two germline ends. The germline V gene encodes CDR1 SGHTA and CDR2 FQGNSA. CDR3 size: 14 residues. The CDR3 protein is CASSLNATPRGYTF. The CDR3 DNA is TGTGCCAGCAGCTTAAACGCCACCCCGAGAGGCTACACCTTC. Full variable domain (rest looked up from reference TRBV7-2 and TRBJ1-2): GAGVSQSPSNKVTEKGKDVELRCDPISGHTALYWYRQSLGQGLEFLIYFQGNSAPDKSGLPSDRFSAERTGGSVSTLTIQRTQQEDSAVYLCASSLNATPRGYTFGSGTRLTVV.

This CDR3 reads CASSLMPPMNTEAFF. CDR3 coding DNA: TGTGCCAGCAGCTTAATGCCGCCAATGAACACTGAAGCTTTCTTT. The chain joins TRBV7-2 to TRBJ1-1; no reliable D call. Trimming stripped 2 bases from V and 0 bases from J, with 10 bases between. Germline V gene sequence: CDR1 SGHTA, CDR2 FQGNSA. The CDR3 spans 15 residues.

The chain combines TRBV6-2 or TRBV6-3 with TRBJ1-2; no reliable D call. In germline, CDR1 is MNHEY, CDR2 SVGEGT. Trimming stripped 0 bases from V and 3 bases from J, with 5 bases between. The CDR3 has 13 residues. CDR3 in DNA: TGTGCCAGCAGTTACTCTCAGGACTATGGCTACACCTTC. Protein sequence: CASSYSQDYGYTF.

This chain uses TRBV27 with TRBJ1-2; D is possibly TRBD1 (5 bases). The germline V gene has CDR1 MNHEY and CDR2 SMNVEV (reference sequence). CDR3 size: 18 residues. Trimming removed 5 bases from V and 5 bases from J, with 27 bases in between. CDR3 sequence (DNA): TGTGCCAGCAGTCGTATCAGGGCGCCAACGAGATTAACTTATGGCTACACCTTC. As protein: CASSRIRAPTRLTYGYTF.

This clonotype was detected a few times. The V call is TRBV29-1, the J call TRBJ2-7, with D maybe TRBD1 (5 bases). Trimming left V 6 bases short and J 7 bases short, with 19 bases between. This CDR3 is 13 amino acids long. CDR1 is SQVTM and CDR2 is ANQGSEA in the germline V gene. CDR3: CSVSLKPTGEQYF. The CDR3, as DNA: TGCAGCGTCTCCCTTAAACCTACAGGAGAGCAGTACTTC.

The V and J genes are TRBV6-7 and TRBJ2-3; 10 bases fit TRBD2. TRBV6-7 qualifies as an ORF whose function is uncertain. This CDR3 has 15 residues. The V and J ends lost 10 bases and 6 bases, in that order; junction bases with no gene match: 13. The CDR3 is CAIHWSGRAGDTQYF. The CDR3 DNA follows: TGTGCCATCCATTGGAGCGGGAGGGCCGGTGATACGCAGTATTTT.

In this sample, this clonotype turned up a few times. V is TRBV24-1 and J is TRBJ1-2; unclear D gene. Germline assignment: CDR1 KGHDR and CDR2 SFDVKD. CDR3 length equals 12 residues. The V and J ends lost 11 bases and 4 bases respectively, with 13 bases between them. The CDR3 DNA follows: TGTGCCATCTTGGATCCCTCCTATGGCTACACCTTC. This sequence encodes CAILDPSYGYTF.

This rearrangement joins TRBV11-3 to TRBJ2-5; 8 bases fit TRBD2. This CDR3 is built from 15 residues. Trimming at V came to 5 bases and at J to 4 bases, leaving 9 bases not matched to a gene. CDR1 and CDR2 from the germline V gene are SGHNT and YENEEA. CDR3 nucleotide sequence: TGTGCCAGCAGCCCAGGGACTAGTCTCTCAGAGACCCAGTACTTC. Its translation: CASSPGTSLSETQYF.

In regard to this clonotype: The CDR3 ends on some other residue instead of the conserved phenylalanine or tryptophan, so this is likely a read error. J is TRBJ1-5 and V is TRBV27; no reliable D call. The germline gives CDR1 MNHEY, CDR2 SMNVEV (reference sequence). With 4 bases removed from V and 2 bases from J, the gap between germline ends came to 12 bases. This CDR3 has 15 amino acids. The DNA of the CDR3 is TGTGCCAGCAGTTCGTACCCGCTGGGCAATCAGCCCCAGCATTTG. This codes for CASSSYPLGNQPQHL.

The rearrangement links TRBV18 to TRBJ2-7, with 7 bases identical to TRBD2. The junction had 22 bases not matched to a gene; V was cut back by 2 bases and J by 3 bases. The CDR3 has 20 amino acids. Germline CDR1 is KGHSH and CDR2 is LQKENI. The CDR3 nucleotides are TGTGCCAGCTCACCAGGGATTCTCAATCGAGGGAGGGCCGTTTTCTACGAGCAGTACTTC. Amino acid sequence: CASSPGILNRGRAVFYEQYF.

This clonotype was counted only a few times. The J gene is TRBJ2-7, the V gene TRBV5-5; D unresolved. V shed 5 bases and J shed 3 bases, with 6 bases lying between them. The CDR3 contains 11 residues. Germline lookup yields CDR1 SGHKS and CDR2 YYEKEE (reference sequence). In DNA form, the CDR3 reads TGTGCCAGCAGTCTTTACTACGAGCAGTACTTC. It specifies CASSLYYEQYF.

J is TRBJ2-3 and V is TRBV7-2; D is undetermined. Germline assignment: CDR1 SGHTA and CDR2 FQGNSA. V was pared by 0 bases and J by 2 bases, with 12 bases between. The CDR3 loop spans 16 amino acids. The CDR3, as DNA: TGTGCCAGCAGCTTAGCTGTGACTCCCATCACAGATACGCAGTATTTT. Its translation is CASSLAVTPITDTQYF. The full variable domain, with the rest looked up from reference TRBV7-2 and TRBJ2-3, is GAGVSQSPSNKVTEKGKDVELRCDPISGHTALYWYRQSLGQGLEFLIYFQGNSAPDKSGLPSDRFSAERTGGSVSTLTIQRTQQEDSAVYLCASSLAVTPITDTQYFGPGTRLTVL.

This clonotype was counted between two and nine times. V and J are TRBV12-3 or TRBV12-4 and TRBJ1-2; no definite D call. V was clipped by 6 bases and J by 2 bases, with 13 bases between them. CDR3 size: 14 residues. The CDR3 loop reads CASRVGGTNYGYTF. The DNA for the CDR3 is TGTGCCAGCAGGGTGGGCGGAACAAACTATGGCTACACCTTC.

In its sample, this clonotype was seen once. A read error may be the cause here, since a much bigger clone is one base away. The CDR3 region has the DNA TGTGCCAGCAGCGGGCAGATAAATCAGCCCCAGCGTTTT. Protein product: CASSGQINQPQRF. V usage is TRBV12-3 or TRBV12-4 and J usage is TRBJ1-5; no definite D call. This CDR3 is built from 13 residues.